A single sample is the source of the 19 T cell receptor beta chains below, sequenced in a study of T-cell reconstitution after alpha-beta-depleted transplantation in children. A library of TCRbeta sequences, prepared with unique molecular identifiers, was generated. TCRdb re-analysed the PCR reads in MiXCR, keeping a single row per CDR3 protein. The table includes approximately 98,000 distinct CDR3 sequences, about 6.4% detected once. This material consisted of PBMCs, mostly from graft donor cells, taken 360 days after TCRalphabeta/CD19-depleted stem cell transplant. The source is a male patient between 2 and 15 years old who had a stem cell transplant for acute lymphoblastic leukemia, so the T cells may come from the graft donor.

This clonotype was seen repeatedly, ten times or more. The V and J genes are TRBV21-1 and TRBJ2-1; the table's D call, TRBD1, was not checked against the DNA. TRBV21-1 is recorded as a pseudogene. This CDR3 region has 15 residues. For the CDR3, the DNA is TGTGCCAGCAGGGGGGGGACAGGGACGATAGATGAGCAGTTCTTC. Its translation: CASRGGTGTIDEQFF.

This clonotype came up a few times. The chain couples TRBV2 to TRBJ2-2, with 7 bases matching TRBD1. There are 15 residues in the CDR3. Unmatched junction bases numbered 8, after V lost 5 bases and J lost 5 bases. Germline V gene sequence: CDR1 SNHLY, CDR2 FYNNEI. The CDR3 sequence: CASSKPDRETGELFF. As DNA, the CDR3 is TGTGCCAGCAGTAAACCCGACAGGGAGACCGGGGAGCTGTTTTTT.

This clonotype was seen repeatedly, ten times or more. The genes are TRBV10-3 and TRBJ2-2, with a tentative D call TRBD2 (6 bases). Germline CDR1 and CDR2: ENHRY and SYGVKD. V was clipped by 5 bases and J by 2 bases, with 15 bases between them. This CDR3 has 16 residues. CDR3: CAISSPGLENTGELFF. In DNA form, the CDR3 reads TGTGCCATCAGTTCACCGGGACTGGAAAACACCGGGGAGCTGTTTTTT.

This clonotype was picked up many times. This CDR3 reads CASRNTDTQYF. Here the CDR3 DNA reads TGTGCCAGCAGAAACACAGATACGCAGTATTTT. This chain links TRBV7-3 with TRBJ2-3; no clear D gene. Germline CDR1 is SGHTA and CDR2 is FQGTGA. The CDR3 is made up of 11 amino acids. Trimming cost V 6 bases and J 2 bases, with 3 bases left between them.

This clonotype occurred many times. This chain uses TRBV28 with TRBJ2-7; 11 bases are a match to TRBD2. CDR3 length equals 15 residues. Unmatched junction bases numbered 6, after V lost 3 bases and J lost 5 bases. Germline loops: CDR1 MDHEN, CDR2 SYDVKM. The CDR3, as DNA: TGTGCCAGCAGTTTGGAGACTAGCGGGAAGCACGAGCAGTACTTC. Encoded protein: CASSLETSGKHEQYF.

This clonotype has a count of ten or more. V and J are TRBV12-3 or TRBV12-4 and TRBJ2-1, with 9 bases lining up with TRBD2. Trimming removed 2 bases from V and 12 bases from J; junction bases left unmatched: 5. The CDR3 sequence is 13 residues long. This CDR3 is CASSLSGGPLQFF. The CDR3 DNA is TGTGCCAGCAGTTTAAGCGGGGGGCCCCTGCAGTTCTTC.

This chain links TRBV20-1 with TRBJ1-2; possibly TRBD1 for D (6 bases). CDR1 is DFQATT and CDR2 is SNEGSKA in the germline V gene (reference sequence). This CDR3 is built from 15 residues. The germline V and J ends were trimmed by 0 bases and 4 bases, with 15 bases remaining between them. CDR3 sequence (DNA): TGCAGTGCTAGAGAGTCCAGGGCAGGGGCCTATGGCTACACCTTC. It translates to CSARESRAGAYGYTF.

In this sample, this clonotype turned up a few times. The rearrangement uses TRBV4-2 and TRBJ2-7; perhaps D is TRBD1 or TRBD2 (5 bases each). V gave up 0 bases and J gave up 0 bases, with 9 bases separating them. Germline CDR1 reads LGHNA; CDR2 reads YNFKEQ. The CDR3 contains 15 residues. CDR3 loop: CASSQDWGSSYEQYF. DNA of the CDR3: TGTGCCAGCAGCCAAGATTGGGGGAGCTCCTACGAGCAGTACTTC.

This clonotype was found many times. The gene calls are TRBV9 and TRBJ1-2; 7 positions agree with TRBD1. CDR1 is SGDLS and CDR2 is YYNGEE in the germline V gene. The CDR3 extends over 13 amino acids. V was clipped by 5 bases and J by 4 bases; unmatched bases: 5. The CDR3 nucleotides read TGTGCCAGCAGTGGACAGGCTTTCTATGGCTACACCTTC. Translated: CASSGQAFYGYTF. The entire variable domain, with the rest obtained from reference TRBV9 and TRBJ1-2, is as follows: DSGVTQTPKHLITATGQRVTLRCSPRSGDLSVYWYQQSLDQGLQFLIQYYNGEERAKGNILERFSAQQFPDLHSELNLSSLELGDSALYFCASSGQAFYGYTFGSGTRLTVV.

This clonotype is large (0.1 to 1%) within its sample. The gene calls are TRBV4-3 and TRBJ2-7, with 11 bases matching TRBD1. Trimming took 0 bases from V and 3 from J; bases not matched to a gene: 7. The CDR3 has 17 amino acids. CDR1 and CDR2 (germline): LGHNA, YSLEER. The CDR3 nucleotides read TGCGCCAGCAGCCAAGATTCCGAGGGGACAGGGGGCTACGAGCAGTACTTC. It encodes CASSQDSEGTGGYEQYF.

In this sample, this clonotype turned up many times. This sequence joins TRBV29-1 and TRBJ2-2; D is ambiguous. V was trimmed by 4 bases and J by 7 bases, leaving 10 bases between them. Per germline, CDR1 SQVTM and CDR2 ANQGSEA. This CDR3 region has 12 residues. The CDR3 bases are TGCAGCGTTGTTAGGTTGAGCGGGGAGCTGTTTTTT. Translated, it gives CSVVRLSGELFF.

This chain connects TRBV2 to TRBJ1-2; weak D call: TRBD1 (6 bases). CDR3 size: 16 residues. Germline CDR1 and CDR2: SNHLY and FYNNEI. Trimming cost V 3 bases and J 4 bases, with 18 bases left between them. CDR3 region: CASSDGDMGVSYGYTF. DNA for the CDR3: TGTGCCAGCAGTGATGGGGACATGGGTGTCTCCTATGGCTACACCTTC.

This clonotype has a count of ten or more. This chain connects TRBV7-9 to TRBJ1-6, with D unresolved. Trimming cost V 1 base and J 4 bases, with 11 bases left between them. From germline, CDR1 is SEHNR and CDR2 FQNEAQ (reference sequence). This CDR3 has 16 amino acids. CDR3 amino acids: CASSLEAAPYNSPLHF. The CDR3 DNA follows: TGTGCCAGCAGCTTAGAGGCTGCTCCTTATAATTCACCCCTCCACTTT.

This clonotype was detected a few times. V is TRBV27 and J is TRBJ2-4, with 9 bases lining up with TRBD2. J was trimmed by 8 bases and V by 3 bases; bases with no gene match: 8. The CDR3 covers 15 residues. Germline assignment: CDR1 MNHEY and CDR2 SMNVEV (reference sequence). For the CDR3, the DNA is TGTGCCAGCAGTTTTGGCGGGACTAGCTCACACATTCAGTACTTC. Protein: CASSFGGTSSHIQYF.

This clonotype was detected many times. The chain uses TRBV20-1 and TRBJ1-6, with a tentative D call TRBD1 (5 bases). This CDR3 comprises 14 residues. Trimming shortened V by 0 bases and J by 10 bases, and 13 bases separated the two germline ends. Germline loops: CDR1 DFQATT, CDR2 SNEGSKA (reference sequence). The CDR3 DNA follows: TGCAGTGCTAGAGATTTGGGGGGAGGGTCACCCCTCCACTTT. Translated, it gives CSARDLGGGSPLHF.

This clonotype has a handful of counts. The V call is TRBV19, the J call TRBJ2-7, with 10 bases matching TRBD1. The CDR3 spans 14 residues. V lost 3 bases and J lost 3; bases outside the gene matches: 2. In germline, CDR1 is LNHDA, CDR2 SQIVND (reference sequence). CDR3 region: CASSMGTGDYEQYF. The DNA for the CDR3 is TGTGCCAGTAGTATGGGGACAGGGGACTACGAGCAGTACTTC.

The rearrangement links TRBV5-5 to TRBJ2-2; D not certain. Trimming cost V 1 base and J 2 bases, with 12 bases left between them. The germline V gene has CDR1 SGHKS and CDR2 YYEKEE (reference sequence). The length of the CDR3 is 16 residues. The CDR3 loop is CASSLSLAANTGELFF. CDR3 in DNA: TGTGCCAGCAGCTTGAGTTTGGCGGCAAACACCGGGGAGCTGTTTTTT.

In its sample, this clonotype was seen many times. This rearrangement joins TRBV6-5 to TRBJ2-7, with a possible D match to TRBD2 (6 bases). This CDR3 has 11 amino acids. From germline, CDR1 is MNHEY and CDR2 SVGAGI. Trimming removed 8 bases at V and 4 bases at J, with 9 bases between. CDR3 DNA: TGTGCCAGCTGGGACTCTTACGAGCAGTACTTC. The encoded protein is CASWDSYEQYF.

This clonotype was detected ten times or more. The chain combines TRBV5-1 with TRBJ2-3, with D possibly matching TRBD2 (6 bases). With 1 base removed from V and 1 base from J, the gap between germline ends came to 10 bases. From germline, CDR1 is SGHRS and CDR2 YFSETQ. The CDR3 spans 15 residues. The CDR3 region is CASSLTSWGTDTQYF. The CDR3 region has the DNA TGCGCCAGCAGCTTGACTAGCTGGGGCACAGATACGCAGTATTTT.